This T cell receptor (beta chain) was sequenced in a study of memory CD4+ T cells and cytomegalovirus serostatus. TCRdb's table, derived via immunoSEQ multiplex PCR, lists solely in-frame clones and lacks some. The sample contains about 82,000 clones, less than 90% of which appear only once. Trimming took off 3 bases at V and 4 bases at J, with 12 bases between the two ends. Germline V gene sequence: CDR1 LNHDA, CDR2 SQIVND (reference sequence). The CDR3 contains 14 residues. Single viable CD3+CD4+CD8-CD45RO+ cells were sorted as the memory CD4+ T cells. The sequence was collected from an adult in good health and CMV-seronegative. The chain employs TRBV19 and TRBJ1-1; the D is unclear. The sample taken for sequencing was memory CD4+ T cells from blood. As DNA, the CDR3 is TGTGCCAGTAGTATTAGCCAGATTCGCACTGAAGCTTTCTTT. Encoded protein: CASSISQIRTEAFF.